The 4 T cell receptor beta chains below all came from one sample that was sequenced in a study of CD8 T cells in ankylosing spondylitis. Using its own MiXCR run on the 5' RACE reads, TCRdb lists one record per CDR3 protein. The sample has more than 300,000 distinct CDR3 sequences; roughly 11% are singletons. Sequenced: blood, either unsorted or a sorted T cell fraction (not recorded which). All receptors come from a female donor with ankylosing spondylitis or in good health (not recorded which).

V and J are TRBV7-2 and TRBJ2-2; 15 bases line up with TRBD2. The CDR3 is made up of 17 amino acids. The V and J ends lost 5 bases and 3 bases, in that order; junction bases with no gene match: 4. Germline assignment: CDR1 SGHTA and CDR2 FQGNSA. The CDR3 spells CASSPGLAGGHTGELFF. In DNA, the CDR3 is TGTGCCAGCAGCCCGGGACTAGCGGGGGGTCACACCGGGGAGCTGTTTTTT. The full variable domain, its missing parts supplied by reference TRBV7-2 and TRBJ2-2, is GAGVSQSPSNKVTEKGKDVELRCDPISGHTALYWYRQSLGQGLEFLIYFQGNSAPDKSGLPSDRFSAERTGGSVSTLTIQRTQQEDSAVYLCASSPGLAGGHTGELFFGEGSRLTVL.

The CDR3 is CASSWEPKLVTDTQYF. CDR3 nucleotides: TGCGCCAGCAGCTGGGAGCCGAAACTAGTCACAGATACGCAGTATTTT. This sequence joins TRBV5-1 and TRBJ2-3, with D maybe TRBD2 (5 bases). The CDR3 is 16 amino acids. Germline-derived CDR1 and CDR2 are SGHRS and YFSETQ. Trimming shortened V by 3 bases and J by 2 bases, and 16 bases separated the two germline ends.

V is TRBV20-1 and J is TRBJ2-7, with D possibly called TRBD1 or TRBD2 (5 bases each). The germline gives CDR1 DFQATT, CDR2 SNEGSKA (reference sequence). The V and J ends lost 6 bases and 3 bases respectively, with 18 bases between them. This CDR3 contains 14 residues. CDR3: CSASFWDRDYEQYF. In DNA, the CDR3 is TGCAGTGCCAGTTTTTGGGACCGAGACTACGAGCAGTACTTC.

This clonotype was picked up many times. The chain is built from TRBV29-1 and TRBJ2-5; no reliable D call. V was clipped by 5 bases and J by 0 bases, with 7 bases between them. The V gene's germline CDR1 is SQVTM and CDR2 ANQGSEA. CDR3 length: 12 residues. The CDR3 DNA reads TGCAGCGTTAACCCCAACCAAGAGACCCAGTACTTC. Its translation: CSVNPNQETQYF.